This T cell receptor (beta chain) emerged from a study of shared clonotypes between healthy human individuals. V lost 3 bases and J 0 bases, leaving 5 bases between the germline ends. The CDR3 spans 13 residues. CDR1 SGHTA and CDR2 FQGTGA come from the germline V gene. Data came from immunoSEQ multiplex PCR; TCRdb stores just in-frame clones and leaves some out. The table lists more than 150,000 clones, around 63% of them singletons. The TCR was taken from a man aged 25-45 years in good health. Specimen: memory CD4+ T cells sorted from blood. Subset meaning: CD45RA-negative fraction. V is TRBV7-3 and J is TRBJ1-1, with D unclear. The CDR3 region is CASSFSMNTEAFF. Here the CDR3 DNA reads TGTGCCAGCAGCTTCTCCATGAACACTGAAGCTTTCTTT.